This T cell receptor (beta chain) was recorded in a study of shared clonotypes between healthy human individuals. V gave up 6 bases and J gave up 7 bases, with 19 bases separating them. In germline, CDR1 is SQVTM, CDR2 ANQGSEA. There are 14 residues in the CDR3. Per the study methods: Sequence data from immunoSEQ were junction-only and lacked quality scores; consequently, filtering differed. The method was immunoSEQ multiplex PCR; TCRdb's version includes in-frame clones alone and lacks a portion of them. The V and J calls and clone size come from that table; D and trimming were worked out from the DNA. The table shows approximately 2,000,000 clones, with 93% occurring only once. CD45RO-negative CD8 cells positively selected for CCR7 made up the naive population, which excluded terminally differentiated effector memory CD45RA+ cells.

This chain links TRBV29-1 with TRBJ1-5; tentative D call: TRBD1 (6 bases). The sequence came from a man younger than 35 in good health. Some clones in this sample may be carry-over from other donors' samples. The source material was naive CD8+ T cells from PBMCs. The CDR3 nucleotides are TGCAGCGTCCAAATCGGGGGGGCAGGCCAGCCCCAGCATTTT. Translation gives CSVQIGGAGQPQHF.